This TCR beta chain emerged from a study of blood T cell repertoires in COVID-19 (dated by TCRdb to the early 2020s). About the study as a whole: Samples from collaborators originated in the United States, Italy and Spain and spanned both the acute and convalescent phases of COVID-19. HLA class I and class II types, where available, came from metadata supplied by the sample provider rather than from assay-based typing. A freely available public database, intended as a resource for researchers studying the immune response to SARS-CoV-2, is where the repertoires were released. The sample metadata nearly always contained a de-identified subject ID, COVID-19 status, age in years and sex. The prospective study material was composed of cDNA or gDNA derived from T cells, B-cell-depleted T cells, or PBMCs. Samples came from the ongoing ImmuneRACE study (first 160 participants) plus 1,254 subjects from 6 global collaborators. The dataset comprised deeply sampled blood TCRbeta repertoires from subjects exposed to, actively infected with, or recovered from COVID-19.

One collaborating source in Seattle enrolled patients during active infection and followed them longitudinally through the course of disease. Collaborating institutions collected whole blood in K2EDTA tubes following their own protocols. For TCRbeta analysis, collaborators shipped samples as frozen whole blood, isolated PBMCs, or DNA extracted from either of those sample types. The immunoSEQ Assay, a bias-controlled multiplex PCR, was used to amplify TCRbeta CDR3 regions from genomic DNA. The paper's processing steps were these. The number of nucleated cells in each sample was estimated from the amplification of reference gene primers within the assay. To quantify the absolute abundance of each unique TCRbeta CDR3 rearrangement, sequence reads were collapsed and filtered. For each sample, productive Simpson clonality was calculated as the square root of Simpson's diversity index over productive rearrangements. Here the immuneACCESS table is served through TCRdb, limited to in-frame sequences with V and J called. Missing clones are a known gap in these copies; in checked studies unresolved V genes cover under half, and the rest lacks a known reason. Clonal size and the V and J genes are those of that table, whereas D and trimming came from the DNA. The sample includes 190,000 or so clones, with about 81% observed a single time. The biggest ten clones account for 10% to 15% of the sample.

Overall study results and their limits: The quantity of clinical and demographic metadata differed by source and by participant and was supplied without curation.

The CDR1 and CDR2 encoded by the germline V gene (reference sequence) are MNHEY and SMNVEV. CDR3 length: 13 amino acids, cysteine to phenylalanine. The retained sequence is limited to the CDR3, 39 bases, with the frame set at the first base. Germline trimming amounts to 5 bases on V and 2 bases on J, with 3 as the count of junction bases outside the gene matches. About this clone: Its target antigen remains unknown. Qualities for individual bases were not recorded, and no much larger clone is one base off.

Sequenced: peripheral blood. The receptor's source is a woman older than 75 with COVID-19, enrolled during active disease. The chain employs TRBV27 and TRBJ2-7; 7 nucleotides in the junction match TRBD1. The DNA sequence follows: TGTGCCAGCAGTCCTGGACAGGCCTACGAGCAGTACTTC. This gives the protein CASSPGQAYEQYF.